Each of the 21 T cell receptor beta chains below was sequenced from the same sample in a study of blood T cell repertoires in COVID-19. Sequencing used immunoSEQ multiplex PCR; TCRdb keeps in-frame clones, though not all of them. The table shows 450,000 or so clones, with roughly 91% occurring only once. The sequenced sample was PBMCs or T cells enriched from blood (not recorded which). The receptor source for this set is a man younger than 35 who had recovered from COVID-19.

The rearrangement uses TRBV7-9 and TRBJ2-3; the D gene is possibly TRBD1 (5 bases). This CDR3 spans 14 amino acids. The ends were cut back, 10 bases at V and 1 base at J, with 15 bases in the middle. Germline V gene data show CDR1 as SEHNR and CDR2 as FQNEAQ (reference sequence). The CDR3 nucleotides read TGTGCCACCCCTGGACAAGCCCGCACAGATACGCAGTATTTT. Its translation is CATPGQARTDTQYF.

The V call is TRBV15, the J call TRBJ1-5, with 8 bases aligning to TRBD1. From germline, CDR1 is LNHNV and CDR2 YYDKDF (reference sequence). V dropped 3 bases and J dropped 0; count of bases not matched to a gene: 10. The CDR3 contains 18 residues. The CDR3 DNA is TGTGCCACCAGCAGCTCGAGGACAGGGCGTTATAGCAATCAGCCCCAGCATTTT. Protein product: CATSSSRTGRYSNQPQHF.

V usage is TRBV5-8 and J usage is TRBJ2-1; weak D call: TRBD1 (5 bases). V lost 4 bases and J 0 bases, leaving 17 bases between the germline ends. Germline CDR1 SGHTS, CDR2 YDEGEE. The CDR3 is 17 residues long. The CDR3 coding sequence is TGTGCCAGCAGCCTACCCTGGGGCGAGAGCTCCTACAATGAGCAGTTCTTC. Residues: CASSLPWGESSYNEQFF.

The gene calls are TRBV28 and TRBJ1-1; possible D gene TRBD1, 5 bases. The V end lost 4 bases, the J end lost 0 bases, and 15 bases lay between the germline ends. Germline CDR1 MDHEN, CDR2 SYDVKM. This CDR3 is built from 16 residues. The chain's CDR3 is CASSSSFSGMNTEAFF. DNA of the CDR3: TGTGCCAGCAGTTCGTCCTTCTCAGGGATGAACACTGAAGCTTTCTTT.

The CDR3 sequence: CASSDVGTSEQYF. The CDR3 coding sequence is TGTGCCAGCAGTGACGTCGGGACTTCCGAGCAGTACTTC. The genes are TRBV2 and TRBJ2-7; TRBD2 might be the D (6 bases). Germline V gives CDR1 SNHLY, CDR2 FYNNEI. With 3 bases removed from V and 6 bases from J, the gap between germline ends came to 12 bases. The CDR3 length is 13 residues.

This chain connects TRBV21-1 to TRBJ1-2. TRBV21-1 is reported as a pseudogene. This CDR3 is 18 amino acids long. This CDR3 reads CASSKKERSGEEPYGYTF. In DNA form, the CDR3 reads TGTGCCAGCAGCAAAAAGGAAAGGTCCGGAGAAGAACCCTATGGCTACACCTTC.

This clone was found once. The V call is TRBV3-1 (or the pseudogene TRBV3-2), the J call TRBJ2-3; 9 positions match TRBD2. This CDR3 is 15 amino acids long. The V segment lost 2 bases and the J segment 6 bases; nucleotides outside the gene matches: 6. The germline CDR1 and CDR2 sequences are LGHDT and YNNKEL (reference sequence). The CDR3 spells CASSQNSGGYDTQYF. As DNA, the CDR3 is TGTGCCAGCAGCCAAAATAGCGGGGGTTACGATACGCAGTATTTT.

The chain couples TRBV14 to TRBJ2-7; the D gene is possibly TRBD1 (7 bases). CDR1 is SGHDN and CDR2 is FVKESK in the germline V gene. This CDR3 is built from 18 residues. Deletions cut 4 bases from V and 4 bases from J, with 26 bases between. The chain's CDR3 is CASSRRVQGFLAVYEQYF. In nucleotides, the CDR3 is TGTGCCAGCAGCCGACGGGTACAGGGGTTCTTAGCGGTGTACGAGCAGTACTTC.

Only a few counts were recorded for this clone. The gene calls are TRBV29-1 and TRBJ2-7; 8 bases map to TRBD1. Germline CDR1 reads SQVTM; CDR2 reads ANQGSEA. V lost 4 bases, J lost 2 bases, and 13 bases stayed unmatched. The CDR3 is 16 amino acids. The CDR3 loop is CSVASNRGDGAYEQYF. In nucleotides, the CDR3 is TGCAGCGTTGCGTCAAACAGGGGGGACGGGGCCTACGAGCAGTACTTC.

The genes are TRBV28 and TRBJ1-2; TRBD1 might be the D (5 bases). The CDR3 has 13 residues. CDR1 and CDR2 (germline): MDHEN, SYDVKM. Trimming removed 6 bases at V and 8 bases at J, with 16 bases between. The CDR3 loop is CASRPTGGTGYTF. The CDR3 DNA sequence: TGTGCCAGCAGACCTACGGGAGGGACCGGCTACACCTTC.

The chain uses TRBV7-8 and TRBJ1-2, with TRBD1 identical over 8 bases. The germline V gene has CDR1 SGHVS and CDR2 FQNEAQ. The CDR3 extends over 14 amino acids. V was pared by 6 bases and J by 4 bases, with 7 bases of the junction left unmatched. CDR3 loop: CASSVDRGGYGYTF. The CDR3 DNA follows: TGTGCCAGCAGTGTTGACAGGGGAGGCTATGGCTACACCTTC.

This clone was counted a single time. This chain links TRBV7-9 with TRBJ2-1; 10 bases are a match to TRBD2. V dropped 0 bases and J dropped 4; count of bases not matched to a gene: 6. This CDR3 has 17 amino acids. The germline V gene encodes CDR1 SEHNR and CDR2 FQNEAQ (reference sequence). CDR3: CASSLAPGTSEYNEQFF. The CDR3, as DNA: TGTGCCAGCAGCTTAGCTCCCGGGACTAGCGAGTACAATGAGCAGTTCTTC.

The V call is TRBV10-3, the J call TRBJ1-3; a weak D match, TRBD1 (6 bases). Trimming took 0 bases from V and 4 from J, leaving 13 bases between them. Germline lookup yields CDR1 ENHRY and CDR2 SYGVKD. The CDR3 contains 16 residues. As DNA, the CDR3 is TGTGCCATCAGTGAGTCCCAAAGGACAGTGGGAAACACCATATATTTT. As protein: CAISESQRTVGNTIYF.

The rearrangement joins TRBV14 to TRBJ1-1, with D unclear. Germline CDR1 is SGHDN and CDR2 is FVKESK. The CDR3 runs 11 residues. Trimming took off 0 bases at V and 11 bases at J, with 7 bases between the two ends. In DNA form, the CDR3 reads TGTGCCAGCAGCCAAGATCGGAGGGCTTTCTTT. It specifies CASSQDRRAFF. Variable domain in full (rest from reference TRBV14 and TRBJ1-1): EAGVTQFPSHSVIEKGQTVTLRCDPISGHDNLYWYRRVMGKEIKFLLHFVKESKQDESGMPNNRFLAERTGGTYSTLKVQPAELEDSGVYFCASSQDRRAFFGQGTRLTVV.

This rearrangement joins TRBV9 to TRBJ2-3, with TRBD2 identical over 11 bases. This CDR3 comprises 15 residues. CDR1 is SGDLS and CDR2 is YYNGEE in the germline V gene. V gave up 3 bases and J gave up 5 bases; unmatched junction bases: 5. CDR3 bases: TGTGCCAGCAGCGGAGGGCTAGCGGGAGGAGATACGCAGTATTTT. As protein: CASSGGLAGGDTQYF. Full variable domain (outside the CDR3, taken from reference TRBV9 and TRBJ2-3): DSGVTQTPKHLITATGQRVTLRCSPRSGDLSVYWYQQSLDQGLQFLIQYYNGEERAKGNILERFSAQQFPDLHSELNLSSLELGDSALYFCASSGGLAGGDTQYFGPGTRLTVL.

This clone was picked up one time. The chain carries TRBV28 and TRBJ1-2, with a possible D match to TRBD1 (6 bases). Per the germline V gene, CDR1 is MDHEN and CDR2 is SYDVKM. The CDR3 covers 12 residues. The germline V and J ends were trimmed by 5 bases and 11 bases, with 15 bases remaining between them. The DNA of the CDR3 is TGTGCCAGCAGTCCCCAAGGGACATCTTACACCTTC. Protein product: CASSPQGTSYTF.

The CDR3: CASSPRAGDTKQPQHF. The CDR3 DNA reads as TGTGCCAGCAGCCCTAGGGCAGGGGACACGAAGCAGCCCCAGCATTTT. V usage is TRBV7-6 and J usage is TRBJ1-5; D might be TRBD1 (6 bases). Between the trimmed V and J ends, which lost 5 bases and 7 bases, there was a span of 21 bases. From germline, CDR1 is SGHVS and CDR2 FNYEAQ. The CDR3 totals 16 residues.

The CDR3 DNA sequence: TGCGCCAGCAGCGCTACAGGGGACAACCCCTATGGCTACACCTTC. It encodes CASSATGDNPYGYTF. This chain uses TRBV5-1 with TRBJ1-2; 7 nucleotides agree with TRBD1. Germline lookup yields CDR1 SGHRS and CDR2 YFSETQ. With V trimmed by 4 bases and J by 4 bases, 10 bases remained unmatched. The CDR3 runs 15 residues. Drawing the rest from reference TRBV5-1 and TRBJ1-2, the complete variable domain is KAGVTQTPRYLIKTRGQQVTLSCSPISGHRSVSWYQQTPGQGLQFLFEYFSETQRNKGNFPGRFSGRQFSNSRSEMNVSTLELGDSALYLCASSATGDNPYGYTFGSGTRLTVV.

The chain links TRBV23-1 to TRBJ2-4; 10 bases align to TRBD1. TRBV23-1 is reported as an ORF; its role is uncertain. Losses at the gene ends were 3 bases for V and 3 bases for J; bases not matched to a gene: 11. This CDR3 spans 18 amino acids. This CDR3 reads CASSQPTGQGHFKNIQYF. CDR3 bases: TGCGCCAGCAGTCAGCCGACGGGACAGGGGCACTTCAAAAACATTCAGTACTTC.

Comment on this clone: This sample also contains other DNA sequences that code for the same CDR3. The V gene is TRBV5-1, the J gene TRBJ1-5; the D gene is possibly TRBD1 (5 bases). Germline lookup yields CDR1 SGHRS and CDR2 YFSETQ. This CDR3 spans 15 amino acids. Trimming left V 0 bases short and J 2 bases short, with 9 bases between. CDR3 residues: CASSLDGRGNQPQHF. DNA for the CDR3: TGCGCCAGCAGCTTGGATGGCAGGGGCAATCAGCCCCAGCATTTT.

This sequence joins TRBV28 and TRBJ2-7; TRBD2 might be the D (6 bases). V lost 6 bases and J lost 3, with 15 bases in between. Germline lookup yields CDR1 MDHEN and CDR2 SYDVKM. The CDR3 covers 14 residues. The CDR3 loop reads CASRAPTRGYEQYF. The CDR3, as DNA: TGTGCCAGCAGGGCCCCGACTAGGGGCTACGAGCAGTACTTC. Based on the CDR3 plus reference TRBV28 and TRBJ2-7, the full variable domain is DVKVTQSSRYLVKRTGEKVFLECVQDMDHENMFWYRQDPGLGLRLIYFSYDVKMKEKGDIPEGYSVSREKKERFSLILESASTNQTSMYLCASRAPTRGYEQYFGPGTRLTVT.